The rows below give T cell receptor beta chains drawn from one sample of a study of blood T cells in healthy people across ages. TCRdb analysed the 5' RACE reads with MiXCR anew, one entry per CDR3 protein. This sample has some 710,000 distinct CDR3 sequences, with 22% found just once. The specimen sequenced was blood. All receptors come from a man in his 70s in good health. The CDR3 runs from the conserved cysteine through the conserved F or W. A D gene is named only where the DNA matches it firmly. Size is omitted from some rows. Given values are once, few, many or a class for expanded clones.

j_call	d_call	clone_size	v_call	cdr3_aa	cdr3_nt
TRBJ2-3	TRBD1	many	TRBV29-1	CSVEDIDRGVSDTQYF	TGCAGCGTTGAAGATATCGACAGGGGGGTGTCAGATACGCAGTATTTT
TRBJ2-1	TRBD1	few	TRBV16	CASSLDRVYEQFF	TGTGCCAGCAGCCTCGACAGGGTCTATGAGCAGTTCTTC
TRBJ1-5	NA	few	TRBV19	CASSRRQDDRPQHF	TGTGCCTCCTCACGACGGCAGGATGATCGACCCCAGCATTTT
TRBJ1-2	NA	NA	TRBV27	CASSRGPSYGYTF	TGTGCCAGCAGTCGGGGACCTTCCTATGGCTACACCTTC
TRBJ2-1	TRBD2	NA	TRBV6-2/TRBV6-3	CASRIGTSGTNEQFF	TGTGCCAGCAGAATCGGGACTAGCGGGACCAATGAGCAGTTCTTC
TRBJ2-4	TRBD2	few	TRBV9	CASSVEASGGLKNIQYF	TGTGCCAGCAGCGTAGAGGCTAGCGGGGGACTCAAAAACATTCAGTACTTC
TRBJ1-1	NA	NA	TRBV25-1	CASSGAGSVTEAFF	TGTGCCAGCAGTGGGGCAGGGAGCGTGACTGAAGCTTTCTTT
TRBJ2-6	NA	NA	TRBV10-3	CAISGFGPGANVLTF	TGTGCCATCAGTGGCTTTGGTCCTGGGGCCAACGTCCTGACTTTC
TRBJ2-5	TRBD2	NA	TRBV6-1	CASSEAGLAFETQYF	TGTGCCAGCAGTGAAGCGGGACTAGCGTTCGAGACCCAGTACTTC
TRBJ2-3	TRBD1	few	TRBV7-9	CASIPDRGNRSTDTQYF	TGTGCCAGCATCCCTGACAGGGGGAACCGGAGCACAGATACGCAGTATTTT
TRBJ2-3	TRBD2	NA	TRBV7-8	CASSLRLAGPDTQYF	TGTGCCAGCAGCTTACGGCTAGCGGGGCCAGATACGCAGTATTTT
TRBJ2-1	NA	few	TRBV29-1	CSFTQGGYNEQFF	TGCAGCTTCACTCAAGGGGGCTACAATGAGCAGTTCTTC
TRBJ1-6	TRBD1	few	TRBV9	CASSGRQGNSPLHF	TGTGCCAGCAGCGGCCGACAGGGTAATTCACCCCTCCACTTT
TRBJ2-7	TRBD2	many	TRBV13	CASSRASGGAYEQYF	TGTGCCAGCAGCCGAGCTAGCGGGGGGGCCTACGAGCAGTACTTC
TRBJ1-1	NA	NA	TRBV12-3/TRBV12-4	CASSFSGGGTEAFF	TGTGCCAGCAGTTTCTCTGGGGGCGGAACCGAAGCTTTCTTT
TRBJ2-1	NA	once	TRBV12-3/TRBV12-4	CASSSPGTPYNEQFF	TGTGCCAGCAGCTCGCCCGGGACTCCCTACAATGAGCAGTTCTTC
TRBJ2-3	NA	NA	TRBV21-1	CASSSVPGGTDTQYF	TGTGCCAGCTCGTCGGTCCCCGGCGGCACAGATACGCAGTATTTT
TRBJ1-2	NA	NA	TRBV19	CASTQTGHGYTF	TGTGCCAGTACCCAAACGGGGCATGGCTACACCTTC
TRBJ2-4	NA	many	TRBV20-1	CSARPWTSRGAKNIQYF	TGCAGTGCTAGACCCTGGACCAGCCGAGGGGCCAAAAACATCCAGTACTTC
TRBJ1-5	NA	few	TRBV20-1	CSARAGRGLVQPQHF	TGCAGTGCTAGAGCGGGCAGGGGCTTAGTTCAGCCCCAGCATTTT
TRBJ2-3	TRBD1	NA	TRBV12-3/TRBV12-4	CASSQIRRDRGTDTQYF	TGTGCCAGCAGTCAGATACGGCGGGACAGGGGGACAGATACGCAGTATTTT
TRBJ1-4	NA	few	TRBV7-9	CASSLATQGDGELFF	TGTGCCAGCAGCTTAGCGACCCAGGGCGACGGGGAACTGTTTTTT
TRBJ2-3	TRBD1	few	TRBV5-1	CASSPRTGVSTDTQYF	TGCGCCAGCAGCCCGAGGACAGGGGTTAGCACAGATACGCAGTATTTT
TRBJ1-2	TRBD1	few	TRBV4-3	CASSHANRGFSYGYTF	TGCGCCAGCAGCCATGCTAACAGGGGATTTAGCTATGGCTACACCTTC
TRBJ2-3	TRBD2	few	TRBV7-8	CASSLAELAGPRTDTQYF	TGTGCCAGCAGCTTAGCGGAACTAGCGGGGCCTCGCACAGATACGCAGTATTTT
TRBJ2-5	TRBD2	few	TRBV12-3/TRBV12-4	CASRRLAAQETQYF	TGTGCCAGCAGGCGACTAGCGGCCCAAGAGACCCAGTACTTC
TRBJ1-1	NA	few	TRBV24-1	CATSGEADTEAFF	TGTGCCACCAGCGGGGAAGCGGACACTGAAGCTTTCTTT
TRBJ1-2	NA	NA	TRBV6-5	CASISGSSGRGYTF	TGTGCCAGCATATCGGGGAGCAGCGGACGGGGCTACACCTTC
TRBJ1-2	NA	few	TRBV6-2/TRBV6-3	CASSKDSLYGYTF	TGTGCCAGCAGCAAGGACAGCCTCTATGGCTACACCTTC
TRBJ2-5	NA	NA	TRBV7-2	CASSFQVPETQYF	TGTGCCAGCAGCTTCCAAGTCCCGGAGACCCAGTACTTC
TRBJ2-6	TRBD2	NA	TRBV5-1	CASSPGLAGFSGANVLTF	TGCGCCAGCAGCCCGGGACTAGCGGGTTTCTCTGGGGCCAACGTCCTGACTTTC
TRBJ2-5	NA	many	TRBV11-2	CASGETQYF	TGTGCCAGCGGGGAGACCCAGTACTTC
TRBJ1-4	NA	few	TRBV3-1	CASSHWTDVNEKLFF	TGTGCCAGCAGCCATTGGACGGACGTCAATGAAAAACTGTTTTTT
TRBJ2-1	TRBD1	few	TRBV7-2	CASTLDDRAWREQFF	TGTGCCAGCACCTTAGATGACAGGGCATGGCGTGAGCAGTTCTTC
TRBJ2-1	TRBD2	NA	TRBV20-1	CSAPGGPVLLF	TGCAGTGCTCCGGGAGGGCCTGTTCTCCTCTTC
TRBJ1-1	TRBD1	NA	TRBV2	CASSGPDRRLQGEAFF	TGTGCCAGCAGTGGGCCGGACAGGAGGTTGCAAGGTGAAGCTTTCTTT
TRBJ2-1	TRBD2	NA	TRBV18	CASSPLLAGEEQFF	TGTGCCAGCTCACCTTTACTAGCGGGAGAAGAGCAGTTCTTC
TRBJ1-2	NA	NA	TRBV28	CASSPRIYGYTF	TGTGCCAGCAGTCCGCGTATTTATGGCTACACCTTC
TRBJ2-1	NA	NA	TRBV20-1	CSAPTPGSSYNEQFF	TGCAGTGCCCCAACTCCGGGTAGCTCCTACAATGAGCAGTTCTTC
TRBJ2-3	TRBD2	few	TRBV6-5	CASSYTTGREGKDTQYF	TGTGCCAGCAGTTACACCACGGGCCGGGAGGGAAAAGATACGCAGTATTTT
TRBJ1-4	TRBD1	NA	TRBV11-2	CASSQQGAPVRGEKLFF	TGTGCCAGCAGCCAACAGGGGGCCCCCGTAAGGGGCGAAAAACTGTTTTTT
TRBJ1-2	NA	NA	TRBV2	CASQGLMSYTF	TGTGCCAGCCAGGGTCTTATGAGCTACACCTTC
TRBJ2-5	TRBD2	few	TRBV7-2	CASSARLAGARETQYF	TGTGCCAGCAGCGCCCGACTAGCGGGAGCTCGGGAGACCCAGTACTTC
TRBJ2-3	NA	NA	TRBV28	CASSPGSLGDTQYF	TGTGCCAGCAGCCCCGGGTCTCTGGGGGATACGCAGTATTTT
TRBJ2-5	NA	NA	TRBV7-6	CASSTALETQCF	TGTGCCAGCAGTACAGCCTTAGAGACCCAGTGCTTC
TRBJ1-4	TRBD1	NA	TRBV30	CACRGQPNEKLFF	TGTGCCTGCCGGGGACAGCCTAATGAAAAACTGTTTTTT
TRBJ1-4	NA	few	TRBV6-2/TRBV6-3	CASSPGSTEVEKLFF	TGTGCCAGCAGCCCGGGATCAACCGAAGTAGAAAAACTGTTTTTT
TRBJ2-1	NA	few	TRBV27	CASRNPQDNEQFF	TGTGCCAGCAGGAATCCCCAAGACAATGAGCAGTTCTTC
TRBJ2-1	TRBD1	NA	TRBV14	CASSAQTGGGNEQFF	TGTGCCAGCAGCGCCCAGACAGGGGGTGGCAATGAGCAGTTCTTC
TRBJ2-2	NA	few	TRBV20-1	CSARDFRTNTGELFF	TGCAGTGCTAGAGATTTTCGGACCAACACCGGGGAGCTGTTTTTT
TRBJ1-1	NA	few	TRBV12-3/TRBV12-4	CASTSTGTNTEAFF	TGTGCCAGCACCTCGACGGGGACCAACACTGAAGCTTTCTTT
TRBJ1-2	TRBD1	few	TRBV3-1	CASSQERTGSVYGYTF	TGTGCCAGCAGCCAAGAGAGGACAGGGAGTGTCTATGGCTACACCTTC
TRBJ2-1	TRBD2	few	TRBV5-1	CASSAGGVSYNEQFF	TGCGCCAGCAGCGCGGGGGGGGTTTCCTACAATGAGCAGTTCTTC
TRBJ1-6	NA	NA	TRBV7-8	CASSPRQEQYNSPLHF	TGTGCCAGCAGCCCCCGACAGGAACAGTATAATTCACCCCTCCACTTT
TRBJ2-3	TRBD2	few	TRBV25-1	CASSGTSRDTQYF	TGTGCCAGCAGTGGGACTAGTCGAGATACGCAGTATTTT